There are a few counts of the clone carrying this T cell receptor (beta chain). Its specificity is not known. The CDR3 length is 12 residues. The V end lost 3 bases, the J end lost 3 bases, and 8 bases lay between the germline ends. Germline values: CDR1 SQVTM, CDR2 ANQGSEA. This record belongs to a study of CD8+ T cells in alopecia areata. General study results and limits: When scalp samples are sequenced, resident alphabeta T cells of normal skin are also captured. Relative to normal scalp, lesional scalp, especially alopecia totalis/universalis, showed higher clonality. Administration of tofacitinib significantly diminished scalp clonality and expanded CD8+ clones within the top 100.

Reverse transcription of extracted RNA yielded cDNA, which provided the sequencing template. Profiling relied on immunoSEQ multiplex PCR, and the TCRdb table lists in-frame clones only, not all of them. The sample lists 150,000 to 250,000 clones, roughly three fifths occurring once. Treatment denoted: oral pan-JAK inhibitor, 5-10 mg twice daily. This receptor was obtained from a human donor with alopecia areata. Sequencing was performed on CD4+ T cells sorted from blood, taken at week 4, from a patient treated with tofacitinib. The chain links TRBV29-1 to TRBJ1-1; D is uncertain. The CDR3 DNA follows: TGCAGCGTTGATGCAGATCACACTGAAGCTTTCTTT. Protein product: CSVDADHTEAFF.